These T cell receptor beta chains were read from a single sample in a study of CD8 T cells in Susac syndrome. TCRdb passed the immunoSEQ multiplex PCR reads through MiXCR, listing each CDR3 protein once. The sample records 230,000 or so distinct CDR3 sequences, nearly 97% being singletons. Sequenced sample: CD4+ T cells from PBMCs. The receptors derive from a human donor with multiple sclerosis. The CDR3 runs from the conserved cysteine through the conserved F or W. A D gene is named only where the DNA matches it firmly. Rows may omit the clone size; those that give it use once, few, many or a size class.

j_call v_call d_call clone_size cdr3_aa cdr3_nt
TRBJ2-7 TRBV2 - - CASSEAGGLSYEQYF TGTGCCAGCAGTGAAGCGGGGGGGCTAAGTTACGAGCAGTACTTC
TRBJ1-2 TRBV5-1 - once CASRVEGLIYGYTF TGCGCCAGCCGCGTCGAGGGGCTGATCTATGGCTACACCTTC
TRBJ2-3 TRBV29-1 - - CSATRGGYTDTQYF TGCAGCGCCACCCGGGGCGGCTACACAGATACGCAGTATTTT
TRBJ1-1 TRBV3-1 - - CASSADRLTEAFF TGTGCCAGCAGCGCAGACAGGCTCACTGAAGCTTTCTTT
TRBJ1-4 TRBV11-2 - - CASSHTTNEKLFF TGTGCCAGCAGCCACACAACTAATGAAAAACTGTTTTTT
TRBJ2-5 TRBV24-1 - - CATSDSRQKETQYF TGTGCCACCAGTGATTCGAGGCAGAAAGAGACCCAGTACTTC
TRBJ2-7 TRBV29-1 - - CSGRPGDPIYEQYF TGCAGCGGGCGCCCCGGGGACCCCATTTACGAGCAGTACTTC
TRBJ1-1 TRBV9 - - CASSVAGVGTEAFF TGTGCCAGCAGCGTAGCTGGGGTAGGCACTGAAGCTTTCTTT
TRBJ2-4 TRBV7-2 - - CASSLRGFDKNIQYF TGTGCCAGCAGCCTCAGGGGATTCGACAAAAACATTCAGTACTTC
TRBJ1-6 TRBV15 TRBD1 - CATRGLDRGYNSPLHF TGTGCCACCAGGGGACTGGACAGGGGGTATAATTCACCCCTCCACTTT
TRBJ2-1 TRBV19 TRBD2 - CASAPIEREYNEQFF TGTGCCAGTGCCCCGATCGAGCGGGAGTATAATGAGCAGTTCTTC
TRBJ2-7 TRBV18 - once CASSPLVSQSSYEQYF TGTGCCAGCTCACCACTAGTTTCACAGAGCTCCTACGAGCAGTACTTC
TRBJ2-2 TRBV5-4 - - CASSLGPNTGELFF TGTGCCAGCAGCTTGGGTCCGAACACCGGGGAGCTGTTTTTT
TRBJ1-5 TRBV2 - - CATMGDSNQPQHF TGTGCCACCATGGGCGACAGTAATCAGCCCCAGCATTTT
TRBJ2-1 TRBV28 - - CASSLETPGLNEQFF TGTGCCAGCAGTTTAGAAACCCCCGGGTTAAATGAGCAGTTCTTC
TRBJ1-1 TRBV9 - - CASSEQGRSKAFF TGTGCCAGCAGCGAACAGGGTCGATCTAAAGCTTTCTTT
TRBJ2-6 TRBV11-2 - once CASSLGSVLRDSGANVLTF TGTGCCAGCAGCTTAGGTTCCGTCCTCAGGGACTCTGGGGCCAACGTCCTGACTTTC
TRBJ1-5 TRBV3-1 - - CASSSGGYSNQPQHF TGTGCCAGCAGCTCCGGTGGTTATAGCAATCAGCCCCAGCATTTT
TRBJ1-2 TRBV14 - - CASSHRGLPYGYTF TGTGCCAGCAGCCACCGAGGACTGCCCTATGGCTACACCTTC
TRBJ2-1 TRBV20-1 - - CSARGLVSLKYNEQFF TGCAGTGCTCGGGGGCTAGTCTCACTAAAATACAATGAGCAGTTCTTC
TRBJ2-1 TRBV18 TRBD1 - CASSPRTGNNEQFF TGTGCCAGCTCACCAAGGACAGGGAACAATGAGCAGTTCTTC
TRBJ2-7 TRBV30 - - CAWSSSYEQYF TGTGCCTGGAGTAGCAGTTACGAGCAGTACTTC
TRBJ1-4 TRBV20-1 TRBD1 - CSATRDRVNEKLFF TGCAGTGCCACCCGGGACAGGGTTAATGAAAAACTGTTTTTT
TRBJ2-7 TRBV29-1 - once CSVQPGLPGSYEQYF TGCAGCGTCCAACCGGGCCTCCCTGGGTCCTACGAGCAGTACTTC
TRBJ2-5 TRBV9 TRBD1 few CASSVGTAQETQYF TGTGCCAGCAGCGTCGGGACAGCCCAAGAGACCCAGTACTTC
TRBJ1-2 TRBV7-9 - - CASSLEVLYGYTF TGTGCCAGCAGCTTAGAGGTCCTCTATGGCTACACCTTC
TRBJ2-1 TRBV7-2 - - CASSLDPVPAYNEQFF TGTGCCAGCAGCTTAGATCCAGTTCCGGCCTACAATGAGCAGTTCTTC
TRBJ2-5 TRBV4-1 - - CASSSGPRYQETQYF TGCGCCAGCAGCTCCGGCCCCAGGTACCAAGAGACCCAGTACTTC
TRBJ2-7 TRBV27 - once CASSSEGGSYEQYF TGTGCCAGCAGTTCCGAGGGGGGCTCCTACGAGCAGTACTTC
TRBJ1-1 TRBV29-1 - - CSVEDLGQSGVAFF TGCAGCGTTGAAGATTTAGGACAGTCGGGGGTAGCTTTCTTT
TRBJ1-1 TRBV29-1 - - CSARDTGAAFF TGCAGCGCTCGGGACACCGGAGCGGCTTTCTTT
TRBJ2-2 TRBV25-1 - - CASSGRQNTGELFF TGTGCCAGCAGTGGAAGACAGAACACCGGGGAGCTGTTTTTT
TRBJ2-3 TRBV20-1 TRBD1 - CSAAGTASTDTQYF TGCAGTGCAGCCGGGACAGCTAGCACAGATACGCAGTATTTT
TRBJ2-1 TRBV20-1 TRBD1 - CSAPRRAGQGFVNEQFF TGCAGTGCTCCTAGGCGCGCGGGACAGGGGTTCGTCAATGAGCAGTTCTTC
TRBJ1-1 TRBV6-1 - - CASTMYGAFF TGTGCCAGCACGATGTATGGAGCTTTCTTT
TRBJ2-4 TRBV4-1 - - CASSQDSGLAKNIQYF TGCGCCAGCAGCCAAGATTCCGGCCTAGCCAAAAACATTCAGTACTTC
TRBJ2-4 TRBV10-2 - - CASSPGGHDLIAKNIQYF TGCGCCAGCAGTCCTGGGGGTCATGACCTGATAGCCAAAAACATTCAGTACTTC
TRBJ2-1 TRBV2 TRBD1 - CARHGTGGHEQFF TGTGCCAGACACGGGACAGGGGGTCATGAGCAGTTCTTC
TRBJ1-4 TRBV20-1 - - CSARGSPSEKLFF TGCAGTGCTAGGGGTTCACCATCTGAAAAACTGTTTTTT
TRBJ2-3 TRBV7-4 - - CASSLDPDTQYF TGTGCCAGCAGCTTAGATCCAGATACGCAGTATTTT